The rows below give T cell receptor beta chains drawn from one sample of a study of blood T cells in healthy people across ages. A single record per CDR3 protein comes from TCRdb applying MiXCR to the 5' RACE reads. The sample holds roughly 800,000 distinct CDR3 sequences, about 25% seen once. The sample was also linked to a second study, of T cells of mothers and their children.

Sample: blood. The receptors here all came from a boy between 10 and 17 years old in good health. Both conserved end residues are part of each CDR3. The order of the fields is D gene, J gene, V gene, CDR3 protein. A D gene is named only where the DNA matches it firmly.

D: TRBD1; J: TRBJ2-7; V: TRBV29-1; CDR3: CSVGQGVHEQYF
D: TRBD2; J: TRBJ2-5; V: TRBV20-1; CDR3: CSARDLRETPETQYF
D: TRBD1; J: TRBJ2-1; V: TRBV29-1; CDR3: CSVEDIDRASYNEQFF
D: .; J: TRBJ1-3; V: TRBV30; CDR3: CAWTGRRGNTMYF
D: .; J: TRBJ1-6; V: TRBV12-3/TRBV12-4; CDR3: CASSAGTSNSPLHF
D: .; J: TRBJ1-4; V: TRBV4-3; CDR3: CASSQGGRINEKLFF
D: .; J: TRBJ1-5; V: TRBV3-1; CDR3: CASSQGTTNQPQHF
D: TRBD1; J: TRBJ2-1; V: TRBV27; CDR3: CASSSQTGLLEQFF
D: .; J: TRBJ2-7; V: TRBV20-1; CDR3: CSARDSGRLSYEQYF
D: .; J: TRBJ1-5; V: TRBV7-2; CDR3: CASSSRVDQPQHF
D: .; J: TRBJ2-5; V: TRBV7-2; CDR3: CASSPPRGMGETQYF
D: TRBD1; J: TRBJ2-1; V: TRBV27; CDR3: CASSLQGAYNEQFF
D: .; J: TRBJ2-6; V: TRBV10-3; CDR3: CAISDIGSGANVLTF
D: TRBD2; J: .; V: TRBV14; CDR3: CASSLRTSFHEQYF
D: .; J: TRBJ1-5; V: TRBV6-2/TRBV6-3; CDR3: CASSLLRDQPQHF
D: TRBD1; J: TRBJ2-7; V: TRBV7-9; CDR3: CASSTDRGSYEQYF
D: .; J: TRBJ2-5; V: TRBV14; CDR3: CASSQSQNDWETQYF
D: TRBD1; J: TRBJ2-5; V: TRBV20-1; CDR3: CSASDREGEQYF
D: .; J: TRBJ2-4; V: TRBV29-1; CDR3: CSGSGPKLGNIQYF
D: .; J: .; V: TRBV20-1; CDR3: CSAQLGYEQYF
D: .; J: TRBJ2-7; V: TRBV29-1; CDR3: CSAEGTDYEQYF
D: .; J: TRBJ2-7; V: TRBV19; CDR3: CASSIDDRYEQYF
D: TRBD1; J: TRBJ2-7; V: TRBV7-9; CDR3: CASSLEGQGGEQYF
D: .; J: TRBJ2-1; V: TRBV20-1; CDR3: CSARRTANEQFF
D: .; J: TRBJ2-1; V: TRBV5-1; CDR3: CASSLEVGRSNEQFF
D: TRBD2; J: TRBJ2-2; V: TRBV29-1; CDR3: CSFGGEGELFF
D: TRBD1; J: .; V: TRBV3-1; CDR3: CASSRQTGTGTEQYF
D: .; J: TRBJ1-2; V: TRBV20-1; CDR3: CSARDDTGPSPYGYTF
D: TRBD1; J: TRBJ1-4; V: TRBV25-1; CDR3: CASSDPTRGIEKLFF
D: .; J: TRBJ2-7; V: TRBV18; CDR3: CASSGLQGEQYF
D: .; J: TRBJ2-3; V: TRBV7-2; CDR3: CASCKVGQRTDTQYF
D: TRBD1; J: TRBJ1-2; V: TRBV20-1; CDR3: CSAPGQGFGYTF
D: .; J: TRBJ2-1; V: TRBV15; CDR3: CATSRDLPERSYNEQFF
D: .; J: TRBJ2-2; V: TRBV29-1; CDR3: CSVARGTGELFF
D: .; J: TRBJ2-4; V: TRBV11-2; CDR3: CASSQGWENIQYF
D: TRBD1; J: .; V: TRBV20-1; CDR3: CSAPTGGSYEQYF
D: .; J: TRBJ2-6; V: TRBV4-3; CDR3: CASSQEPSEGVSSGANVLTF
D: .; J: TRBJ1-1; V: TRBV7-6; CDR3: CASSPLGRETEAFF
D: TRBD1; J: TRBJ2-2; V: TRBV20-1; CDR3: CSAFRQGAQYGELFF
D: .; J: TRBJ1-2; V: TRBV4-2; CDR3: CASSPAGENYGYTF
D: .; J: TRBJ2-6; V: TRBV5-1; CDR3: CASSLGDFSGANVLTF
D: .; J: TRBJ1-4; V: TRBV9; CDR3: CAEGITNEKLFF
D: TRBD1; J: TRBJ2-1; V: TRBV5-6; CDR3: CASSFGTGVSF
D: .; J: TRBJ2-5; V: TRBV21-1; CDR3: CASTIRRTALSETQYF
D: .; J: TRBJ1-4; V: TRBV4-3; CDR3: CASSQEAPTNEKLFF
D: .; J: TRBJ2-5; V: TRBV6-2/TRBV6-3; CDR3: CASSPQGGEPEQYF
D: .; J: TRBJ2-5; V: TRBV15; CDR3: CATSRAGVQETQYF
D: .; J: TRBJ2-5; V: TRBV6-2/TRBV6-3; CDR3: CASSSETDSEQETQYF
D: TRBD2; J: TRBJ2-5; V: TRBV12-3/TRBV12-4; CDR3: CASSFSVSGSETQYF
D: .; J: TRBJ1-1; V: TRBV25-1; CDR3: CASSLPGQNTEAFF